The clone carrying this T cell receptor (beta chain) was picked up many times. Its matching antigen is unknown. The sample is drawn from a study of human T cells and chemical hapten exposure. General observations from the study: Given that the donors had alopecia, their immune response may differ from that seen in healthy people.

TCRdb fed the RACE reads into MiXCR, producing one record per CDR3 protein. Of about 340,000 distinct CDR3 sequences listed, 6% to 8.5% are singletons. Time point specified: patch test 1, 2 weeks after DPC sensitization. The treatment is: therapeutic diphenylcyclopropenone sensitization with weekly scalp DPC. This sample comprised whole blood, obtained in connection with sensitization to the hapten diphenylcyclopropenone (DPC). This clonotype was sampled from a young woman with alopecia areata. Some clones in this sample may be carry-over from other donors' samples.

CDR3 in DNA: TGTGCCAGCAGCTTGCCCAATCAGCCCCAGCATTTT. The encoded protein is CASSLPNQPQHF. This rearrangement joins TRBV7-9 to TRBJ1-5; D gene ambiguous. The germline CDR1 and CDR2 sequences are SEHNR and FQNEAQ (reference sequence). CDR3 length: 12 residues. V shed 3 bases and J shed 3 bases, with 3 bases lying between them. Filled out from reference TRBV7-9 and TRBJ1-5, the complete variable domain reads DTGVSQNPRHKITKRGQNVTFRCDPISEHNRLYWYRQTLGQGPEFLTYFQNEAQLEKSRLLSDRFSAERPKGSFSTLEIQRTEQGDSAMYLCASSLPNQPQHFGDGTRLSIL.